This record looks at one T cell receptor beta chain sequence and its context. Participants' reported clinical history set cohort assignment. Two negative PCRs, clearance, or symptom resolution characterized the recovered Cohort 3 donors. This CDR3 comprises 16 residues. The ends lost 5 bases at V and 6 bases at J; junction bases unmatched: 10. Germline lookup yields CDR1 SGHTA and CDR2 FQGNSA. The data were obtained in a study of blood T cell repertoires in COVID-19. Across the study: T cells, B-cell-depleted T cells, or PBMCs supplied cDNA or gDNA.

Measured with immunoSEQ multiplex PCR; TCRdb has only the in-frame clones, and not every one. The sample shows roughly 180,000 clones, about four fifths of them seen only once. The chain is built from TRBV7-2 and TRBJ1-6; 7 bases line up with TRBD1. Sequencing was performed on PBMCs or T cells enriched from blood (not recorded which). This clonotype originated in a man aged 40-55 years who had recovered from COVID-19. Written as DNA, the CDR3 is TGTGCCAGCAGCGTTCAAGGGGGCATTGGTAATTCACCCCTCCACTTT. Translated, it gives CASSVQGGIGNSPLHF.